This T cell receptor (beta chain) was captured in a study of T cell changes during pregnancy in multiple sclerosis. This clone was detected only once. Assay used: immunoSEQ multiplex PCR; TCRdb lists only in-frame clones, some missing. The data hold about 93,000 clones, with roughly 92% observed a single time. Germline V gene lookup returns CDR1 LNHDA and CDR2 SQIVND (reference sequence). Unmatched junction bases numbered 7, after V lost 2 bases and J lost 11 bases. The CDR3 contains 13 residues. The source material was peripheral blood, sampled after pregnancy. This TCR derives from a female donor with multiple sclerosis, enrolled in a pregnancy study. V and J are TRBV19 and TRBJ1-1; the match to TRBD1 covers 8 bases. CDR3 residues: CASSIRQGARAFF. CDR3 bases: TGTGCCAGTAGTATAAGGCAGGGGGCCCGGGCTTTCTTT.